The 7 T cell receptor beta chains presented below share a single source sample, sequenced in a study of CD8+ T cells in alopecia areata. Specified treatment: oral pan-JAK inhibitor, 5-10 mg twice daily. Extraction and reverse transcription of RNA yielded cDNA as the sequencing template. Assay: immunoSEQ multiplex PCR; the TCRdb copy retains only in-frame clones and omits some. The table shows around 180,000 clones, with roughly 70% occurring only once. Sample: CD4+ T cells sorted from blood, taken between weeks 47 and 50, from a patient treated with tofacitinib. Receptors were obtained from a human donor with alopecia areata.

This clone has just one count. V and J are TRBV30 and TRBJ1-3, with 7 bases fitting TRBD1. The CDR3 has 14 amino acids. Germline CDR1 is GTSNPN and CDR2 is SVGIG (reference sequence). V shed 7 bases and J 0 bases; nucleotides not matched to a gene: 6. The CDR3 DNA follows: TGTGCCTCACACAGGGGAATCTCTGGAAACACCATATATTTT. As protein: CASHRGISGNTIYF.

The genes are TRBV4-3 and TRBJ1-6, with unresolved D. The CDR3 covers 15 residues. Trimming stripped 1 base from V and 10 bases from J, with 14 bases between. Germline V lookup: CDR1 LGHNA, CDR2 YSLEER. CDR3 in amino acids: CASSQARDPRSPLHF. CDR3 nucleotide sequence: TGCGCCAGCAGCCAAGCTCGGGATCCGCGCTCACCCCTCCACTTT.

The table lists this clone with many counts. The chain combines TRBV29-1 with TRBJ2-3, with 10 bases aligning to TRBD2. The junction had 6 bases not matched to a gene; V was cut back by 6 bases and J by 3 bases. The CDR3 loop spans 14 amino acids. The germline V gene encodes CDR1 SQVTM and CDR2 ANQGSEA. This CDR3 reads CSVAGGRGTDTQYF. In nucleotides, the CDR3 is TGCAGCGTAGCGGGGGGGCGGGGGACAGATACGCAGTATTTT.

The chain has TRBV6-5 and TRBJ2-7; no firm D call. CDR3 length equals 15 residues. Trimming stripped 0 bases from V and 0 bases from J, with 9 bases between. Germline assignment: CDR1 MNHEY and CDR2 SVGAGI. The CDR3 region has the DNA TGTGCCAGCAGTTACTCAATGGGGATCTCCTACGAGCAGTACTTC. It is translated as CASSYSMGISYEQYF.

The rearrangement uses TRBV29-1 and TRBJ1-6, with TRBD1 matching 7 bases. CDR3 length equals 10 residues. Germline lookup yields CDR1 SQVTM and CDR2 ANQGSEA. The CDR3 DNA is TGCTGGGACAGACTTTCACCCCTCCACTTT. This codes for CWDRLSPLHF.

This clone has at least ten counts. The rearrangement links TRBV9 to TRBJ2-3, with 8 bases fitting TRBD2. This CDR3 contains 16 residues. Germline assignment: CDR1 SGDLS and CDR2 YYNGEE. V lost 1 base and J lost 2; bases outside the gene matches: 6. The CDR3 spells CASSVLAGLFTDTQYF. The CDR3 DNA is TGTGCCAGCAGCGTATTAGCGGGGCTTTTCACAGATACGCAGTATTTT. Full variable domain (outside the CDR3, taken from reference TRBV9 and TRBJ2-3): DSGVTQTPKHLITATGQRVTLRCSPRSGDLSVYWYQQSLDQGLQFLIQYYNGEERAKGNILERFSAQQFPDLHSELNLSSLELGDSALYFCASSVLAGLFTDTQYFGPGTRLTVL.

The rearrangement uses TRBV23-1 and TRBJ1-5; D might be TRBD1 (5 bases). TRBV23-1 is flagged as an ORF with uncertain function. V was trimmed by 3 bases and J by 5 bases, leaving 11 bases between them. The CDR3 runs 14 residues. DNA of the CDR3: TGCGCCAGCAGTCACTCCAGACAGTATCAGCCCCAGCATTTT. Translating gives CASSHSRQYQPQHF.